These 27 T cell receptor beta chains were sequenced from one sample in a study of beta chain features in type 1 diabetes. Expressed TCRB transcripts were sequenced, since all the RNA that had been isolated was reverse transcribed. Some clones are missing from TCRdb's copy, which holds only in-frame ones; the method was immunoSEQ multiplex PCR. This table has around 500,000 clones, approximately 10% appearing once. The source material was naive CD4+ T cells from blood. The source of these receptors is a woman aged 18-35 years in good health.

This clone was observed a handful of times. The same CDR3 also results from other DNA sequences found in this sample. The gene calls are TRBV7-2 and TRBJ2-5; D remains ambiguous. Trimming removed 5 bases at V and 2 bases at J, with 9 bases between. CDR1 SGHTA and CDR2 FQGNSA come from the germline V gene. The CDR3 runs 13 residues. CDR3 coding DNA: TGTGCCAGCAGCCCCCGACGTCAAGAGACCCAGTACTTC. Translated: CASSPRRQETQYF.

The V and J genes are TRBV5-1 and TRBJ2-3; D gene unclear. The CDR3 loop spans 15 amino acids. V lost 1 base, J lost 2 bases, and 11 bases lay in between. Germline V gene data show CDR1 as SGHRS and CDR2 as YFSETQ. CDR3 DNA: TGCGCCAGCAGCTTGCTGCCCCAGGACACAGATACGCAGTATTTT. It is translated as CASSLLPQDTDTQYF.

This clone occurred a few times. This chain connects TRBV29-1 to TRBJ1-1, with D unclear. Germline assignment: CDR1 SQVTM and CDR2 ANQGSEA. V dropped 5 bases and J dropped 4 bases, with 8 bases sitting between them. The CDR3 sequence is 11 residues long. The CDR3 loop is CSVSRATEAFF. CDR3 bases: TGCAGCGTTTCCCGGGCCACTGAAGCTTTCTTT.

DNA for the CDR3: TGTGCCTGGAGATTAACCGGGACAGGGGGAGTTGGCTACACCTTC. The encoded protein is CAWRLTGTGGVGYTF. The V gene is TRBV30, the J gene TRBJ1-2; 11 bases agree with TRBD1. Germline V gene data show CDR1 as GTSNPN and CDR2 as SVGIG (reference sequence). CDR3 length: 15 residues. V lost 3 bases to trimming and J lost 7 bases; unmatched junction nucleotides: 10. Complete variable domain (other parts from reference TRBV30 and TRBJ1-2): SQTIHQWPATLVQPVGSPLSLECTVEGTSNPNLYWYRQAAGRGLQLLFYSVGIGQISSEVPQNLSASRPQDRQFILSSKKLLLSDSGFYLCAWRLTGTGGVGYTFGSGTRLTVV.

The chain has TRBV11-2 and TRBJ2-7; TRBD2 matches at 11 bases. The CDR3 is 17 residues long. Unmatched junction bases numbered 7, after V lost 0 bases and J lost 3 bases. Germline-derived CDR1 and CDR2 are SGHAT and FQNNGV. The CDR3 reads CASSLELAGATSYEQYF. CDR3 DNA sequence: TGTGCCAGCAGCTTAGAACTAGCGGGAGCGACGAGCTACGAGCAGTACTTC.

There are a few counts of this clone. The V and J genes are TRBV7-9 and TRBJ2-7; weak D call: TRBD1 (5 bases). Deletions cut 5 bases from V and 4 bases from J, with 12 bases between. CDR3 length equals 13 residues. Germline V lookup: CDR1 SEHNR, CDR2 FQNEAQ (reference sequence). The DNA of the CDR3 is TGTGCCAGCAGCCGTCCAGGGTCTTACGAGCAGTACGTC. Translating gives CASSRPGSYEQYV.

The chain combines TRBV5-1 with TRBJ2-7; no definite D call. CDR3 length: 12 amino acids. The V and J ends lost 3 bases and 3 bases respectively, with 7 bases between them. Germline V gene data show CDR1 as SGHRS and CDR2 as YFSETQ. The CDR3 here is CASSSWVYEQYV. CDR3 in DNA: TGCGCCAGCAGCTCCTGGGTCTACGAGCAGTACGTC.

The V gene is TRBV15, the J gene TRBJ2-7, with a tentative D call TRBD2 (5 bases). Trimming pared 2 bases from V and 4 bases from J, leaving 21 bases between. Per germline, CDR1 LNHNV and CDR2 YYDKDF (reference sequence). This CDR3 is 17 amino acids long. The CDR3 loop is CATSRPGLPRNAYEQYF. The CDR3 DNA is TGTGCCACCAGCAGACCCGGACTTCCACGGAATGCTTACGAGCAGTACTTC.

V gene TRBV27 combines with J gene TRBJ2-5; no firm D call. The CDR3 loop spans 15 amino acids. V was clipped by 1 base and J by 0 bases, with 9 bases between them. In germline, CDR1 is MNHEY, CDR2 SMNVEV (reference sequence). CDR3 protein: CASSLWPAYQETQYF. The CDR3 bases are TGTGCCAGCAGTTTATGGCCGGCGTACCAAGAGACCCAGTACTTC.

The table lists this clone with a few counts. The J gene is TRBJ2-3, the V gene TRBV2; D unresolved. Trimming removed 7 bases at V and 2 bases at J, with 7 bases between. The germline V gene encodes CDR1 SNHLY and CDR2 FYNNEI. This CDR3 region has 12 residues. The CDR3 loop reads CASKGITDTQYF. CDR3 DNA sequence: TGTGCCAGCAAGGGAATCACAGATACGCAGTATTTT.

This clone has more than one count but fewer than ten. The chain uses TRBV29-1 and TRBJ1-2; D uncertain. The CDR3 totals 12 residues. CDR1 and CDR2 (germline): SQVTM, ANQGSEA. V shed 3 bases and J shed 4 bases, with 9 bases lying between them. The CDR3 sequence is CSVESQFYGYTF. Written as DNA, the CDR3 is TGCAGCGTTGAGTCGCAGTTCTATGGCTACACCTTC.

This clone was seen a handful of times. The V call is TRBV11-3, the J call TRBJ2-5; the match to TRBD1 covers 11 bases. Germline lookup yields CDR1 SGHNT and CDR2 YENEEA. Unmatched junction bases numbered 6, after V lost 5 bases and J lost 7 bases. The CDR3 covers 14 residues. Here the CDR3 reads CASSPEGQGGTQYF. CDR3 nucleotides: TGTGCCAGCAGCCCCGAGGGACAGGGGGGGACCCAGTACTTC.

The rearrangement joins TRBV6-5 to TRBJ2-1; either TRBD1 or TRBD2 may fit D (5 bases each). CDR3 length: 13 residues. Trimming removed 5 bases at V and 7 bases at J, with 12 bases between. Per the germline V gene, CDR1 is MNHEY and CDR2 is SVGAGI. The CDR3 sequence: CASSPSGLNEQFF. CDR3 DNA: TGTGCCAGCAGTCCCTCGGGGCTTAATGAGCAGTTCTTC.

This sequence joins TRBV5-1 and TRBJ2-2; a possible D gene is TRBD1 (6 bases). Germline CDR1 SGHRS, CDR2 YFSETQ. The V end lost 0 bases, the J end lost 6 bases, and 18 bases lay between the germline ends. This CDR3 is built from 17 residues. For the CDR3, the DNA is TGCGCCAGCAGCTTGGAGGGCGCCGGGACACCCTCCGGGGAGCTGTTTTTT. It codes for CASSLEGAGTPSGELFF.

The V gene is TRBV7-2, the J gene TRBJ2-1; D is undetermined. Trimming cost V 1 base and J 2 bases, with 9 bases left between them. Germline CDR1 is SGHTA and CDR2 is FQGNSA. CDR3 length equals 15 residues. The CDR3 DNA is TGTGCCAGCAGCTTAGTGCGCACCACCTACAATGAGCAGTTCTTC. Translating gives CASSLVRTTYNEQFF.

This clone was detected only a few times. V usage is TRBV7-3 and J usage is TRBJ2-2; TRBD2 matches 7 bases. After removal of 6 bases from V and 0 bases from J, the junction contained 4 bases not matched to a gene. The CDR3 covers 15 residues. CDR1 is SGHTA and CDR2 is FQGTGA in the germline V gene. As DNA, the CDR3 is TGTGCCAGCAGATACAGCGGGGCGAACACCGGGGAGCTGTTTTTT. Translated: CASRYSGANTGELFF.

The V call is TRBV7-2, the J call TRBJ1-4; D may be TRBD1 (5 bases). CDR3 length: 15 residues. Germline CDR1 is SGHTA and CDR2 is FQGNSA. V gave up 6 bases and J gave up 6 bases, with 17 bases separating them. The CDR3 DNA is TGTGCCAGCAGTGAAACCACCGACAGTTATGAAAAACTGTTTTTT. Translating gives CASSETTDSYEKLFF.

This clone was counted a few times. The CDR3 here is CASRVRLSGEQYF. The CDR3 region has the DNA TGTGCCAGCAGGGTCCGCCTTTCGGGGGAGCAGTACTTC. The J gene is TRBJ2-7, the V gene TRBV28; the D gene is possibly TRBD2 (5 bases). CDR1 is MDHEN, CDR2 SYDVKM, per germline. The CDR3 consists of 13 residues. The ends were cut back, 6 bases at V and 7 bases at J, with 16 bases in the middle.

V and J are TRBV5-1 and TRBJ2-5, with D perhaps matching TRBD1 (5 bases). V lost 0 bases, J lost 5 bases, and 17 bases lay in between. The germline CDR1 and CDR2 sequences are SGHRS and YFSETQ. The CDR3 spans 16 residues. For the CDR3, the DNA is TGCGCCAGCAGCTTGGGTCCTCAGGGTGGAATTGAGACCCAGTACTTC. Residues: CASSLGPQGGIETQYF. Drawing the rest from reference TRBV5-1 and TRBJ2-5, the complete variable domain is KAGVTQTPRYLIKTRGQQVTLSCSPISGHRSVSWYQQTPGQGLQFLFEYFSETQRNKGNFPGRFSGRQFSNSRSEMNVSTLELGDSALYLCASSLGPQGGIETQYFGPGTRLLVL.

V usage is TRBV5-4 and J usage is TRBJ2-3; 11 bases line up with TRBD2. Germline assignment: CDR1 SGHNT and CDR2 YYREEE (reference sequence). V lost 0 bases and J lost 1; bases outside the gene matches: 1. The CDR3 sequence is 16 residues long. The CDR3 sequence is CASSLGTSGRTDTQYF. In DNA form, the CDR3 reads TGTGCCAGCAGCTTGGGGACTAGCGGGCGCACAGATACGCAGTATTTT.

Only a few counts were recorded for this clone. The chain recombines TRBV7-2 with TRBJ2-2; TRBD1 aligns across 7 bases. From germline, CDR1 is SGHTA and CDR2 FQGNSA. Trimming took 7 bases from V and 3 from J; bases not matched to a gene: 8. This CDR3 has 15 residues. This CDR3 reads CASTIQTGYTGELFF. The CDR3 DNA is TGTGCCAGCACCATACAGACAGGGTACACCGGGGAGCTGTTTTTT.

The chain joins TRBV21-1 to TRBJ2-7; TRBD2, the table's D call, lacks a check against the DNA. TRBV21-1 is given as a pseudogene. The CDR3 totals 18 residues. CDR3 DNA: TGTGCCAGCAGCGAGGGACTAGCGATAGGCCCCCTATCCTACGAGCAGTACTTC. It yields the protein CASSEGLAIGPLSYEQYF.

This chain joins TRBV20-1 and TRBJ2-3; tentative D call: TRBD2 (6 bases). The CDR3 runs to 11 residues. With 5 bases removed from V and 9 bases from J, the gap between germline ends came to 12 bases. CDR1 and CDR2 from the germline V gene are DFQATT and SNEGSKA (reference sequence). The CDR3 nucleotides read TGCAGTGCTCTTACCGGGAGCACGCAGTATTTT. This sequence encodes CSALTGSTQYF.

J is TRBJ2-1 and V is TRBV18, with D tentatively TRBD2 (6 bases). The ends were cut back, 5 bases at V and 7 bases at J, with 18 bases in the middle. Germline V lookup: CDR1 KGHSH, CDR2 LQKENI. The CDR3 length is 15 residues. The CDR3 sequence: CASSGGQAVRNEQFF. CDR3 DNA: TGTGCCAGCTCAGGAGGGCAGGCGGTTCGAAATGAGCAGTTCTTC.

The chain combines TRBV7-3 with TRBJ2-7; D gene uncertain. CDR3 length: 14 residues. Trimming stripped 2 bases from V and 2 bases from J, with 10 bases between. From germline, CDR1 is SGHTA and CDR2 FQGTGA. In DNA form, the CDR3 reads TGTGCCAGCAGCTTATCGAACGGACCCTACGAGCAGTACTTC. Its protein is CASSLSNGPYEQYF.

This clone was seen only a few times. This sequence joins TRBV19 and TRBJ1-4; D unresolved. The CDR3 consists of 15 residues. Trimming cost V 5 bases and J 8 bases, with 18 bases left between them. Germline V CDR1 and CDR2: LNHDA, SQIVND (reference sequence). CDR3 sequence (DNA): TGTGCCAGTAGTCCGCGACGGAGGGAGCTCGAAAAACTGTTTTTT. This encodes CASSPRRRELEKLFF.

The chain is built from TRBV7-9 and TRBJ2-5; 8 nucleotides align to TRBD1. Per the germline V gene, CDR1 is SEHNR and CDR2 is FQNEAQ (reference sequence). The CDR3 loop spans 15 amino acids. Trimming at V came to 6 bases and at J to 0 bases, leaving 6 bases not matched to a gene. CDR3 loop: CASRPGGPYQETQYF. In DNA form, the CDR3 reads TGTGCCAGCAGACCAGGGGGCCCGTACCAAGAGACCCAGTACTTC. Combining the CDR3 with reference TRBV7-9 and TRBJ2-5 gives the whole variable domain DTGVSQNPRHKITKRGQNVTFRCDPISEHNRLYWYRQTLGQGPEFLTYFQNEAQLEKSRLLSDRFSAERPKGSFSTLEIQRTEQGDSAMYLCASRPGGPYQETQYFGPGTRLLVL.